This TCR beta chain was found in a study of beta chain features in type 1 diabetes. About this clone itself: No antigen is known for it.

Reverse transcription of all isolated RNA meant that expressed TCRB transcripts were sequenced. Clones were sequenced by immunoSEQ multiplex PCR, and TCRdb holds only the in-frame ones, with some missing. This sample has about 390,000 clones, with 9.5% to 10% found just once. With 2 bases clipped from V and 3 bases from J, the junction kept 5 bases outside the gene matches. Germline V gene data show CDR1 as SGHTA and CDR2 as FQGTGA. The CDR3 runs 16 residues. Study-wide results and limits: All four CD4+ subsets of Type 1 diabetes patients contained TCRB CDR3s that were moderately but significantly shorter. Any role of HLA type in TCRB rearrangement remained unresolved here. A pattern of fewer insertions and more deletions at VDJ junctions was seen in type 1 diabetes patients. Researchers reported that naive, central memory and Treg TCRB repertoires appeared more similar in patients than in healthy donors.

Purity above 95% was achieved in all sorted populations. The material sequenced was central memory CD4+ T cells from blood. The TCR was taken from a man aged 25 to 40 with type 1 diabetes. The chain couples TRBV7-3 to TRBJ2-3; TRBD2 agrees at 10 bases. CDR3 nucleotide sequence: TGTGCCAGCAGCTTAGGTCCTAGCGGGAGAACAGATACGCAGTATTTT. Amino acid sequence: CASSLGPSGRTDTQYF.